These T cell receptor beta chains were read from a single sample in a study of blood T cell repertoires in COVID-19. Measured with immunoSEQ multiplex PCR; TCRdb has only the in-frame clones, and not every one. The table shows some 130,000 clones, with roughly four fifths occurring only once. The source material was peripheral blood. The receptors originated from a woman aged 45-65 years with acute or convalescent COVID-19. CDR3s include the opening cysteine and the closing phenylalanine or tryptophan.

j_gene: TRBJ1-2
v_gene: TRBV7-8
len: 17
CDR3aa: CASSLASGTGGNYGYTF

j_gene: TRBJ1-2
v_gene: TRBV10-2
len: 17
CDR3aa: CASSDSGTGGDNYGYTF

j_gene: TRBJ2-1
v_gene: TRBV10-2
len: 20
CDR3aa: CASSDWAGLAGGHSYNEQFF

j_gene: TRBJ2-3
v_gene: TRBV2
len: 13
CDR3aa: CADGGRTRDTQYF

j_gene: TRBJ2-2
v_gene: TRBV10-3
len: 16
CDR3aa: CAISLPGTGGTGELFF

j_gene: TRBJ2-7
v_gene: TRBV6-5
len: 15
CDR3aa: CASNRGTSGSYEQYF

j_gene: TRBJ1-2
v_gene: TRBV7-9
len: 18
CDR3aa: CASSFMPGQGGRNYGYTF

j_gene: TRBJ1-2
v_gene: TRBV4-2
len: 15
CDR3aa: CASSQAGGSNYGYTF

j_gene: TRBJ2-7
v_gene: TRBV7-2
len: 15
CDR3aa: CASSLRGLADGEQYF

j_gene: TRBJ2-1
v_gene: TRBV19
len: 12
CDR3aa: CASRDRLNEQFF

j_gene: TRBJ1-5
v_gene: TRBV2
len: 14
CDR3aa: CASKSGLGNQPQHF

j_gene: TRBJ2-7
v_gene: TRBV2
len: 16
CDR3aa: CASTEGGAQVTYEQYF

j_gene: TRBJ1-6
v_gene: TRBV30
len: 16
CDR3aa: CAWSRGSLSYNSPLHF

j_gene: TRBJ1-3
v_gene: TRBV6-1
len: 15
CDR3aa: CASSEATRTGNTIYF

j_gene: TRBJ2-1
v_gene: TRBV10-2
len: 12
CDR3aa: CASRYRETEQFF

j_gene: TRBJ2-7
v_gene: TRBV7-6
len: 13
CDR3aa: CASSSAAGDEQYF

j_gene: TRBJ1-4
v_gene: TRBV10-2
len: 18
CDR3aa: CASRDRVKDRATNEKLFF

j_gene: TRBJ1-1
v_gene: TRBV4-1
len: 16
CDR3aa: CASSQLTGQSNTEAFF

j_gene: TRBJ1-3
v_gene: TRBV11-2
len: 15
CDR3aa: CASSIGTGFRNTIYF

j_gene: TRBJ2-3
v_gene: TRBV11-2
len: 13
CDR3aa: CASSLGGADTQYF

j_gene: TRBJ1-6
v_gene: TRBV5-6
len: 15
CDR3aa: CASSLGVTGGSPLHF

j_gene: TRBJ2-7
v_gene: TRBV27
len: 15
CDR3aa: CASSIGGTALYEQYF

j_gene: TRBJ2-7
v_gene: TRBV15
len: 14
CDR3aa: CATRDSIPPYEQYF